The source of this T cell receptor beta chain is a study of OX40 agonist ivuxolimab in advanced cancers. Only in-frame clones appear in the TCRdb table, and some are missing; sequencing was by immunoSEQ multiplex PCR. The sample contains tens of thousands of clones, about 91% of which appear only once. V was trimmed by 2 bases and J by 3 bases, leaving 14 bases between them. Germline CDR1 SEHNR, CDR2 FQNEAQ (reference sequence). This CDR3 is built from 15 residues. The source of this sequence is an adult with an advanced solid tumor such as melanoma, head and neck, liver or kidney cancer. The V gene is TRBV7-9, the J gene TRBJ2-7; D is unresolved. Material: CD4+ or CD8+ T cells sorted from blood, obtained in a trial of the OX40 agonist ivuxolimab. This CDR3 reads CASSLSGPTVYEQYF. CDR3 in DNA: TGTGCCAGCAGCTTATCCGGACCTACAGTCTACGAGCAGTACTTC. Full variable domain (rest looked up from reference TRBV7-9 and TRBJ2-7): DTGVSQNPRHKITKRGQNVTFRCDPISEHNRLYWYRQTLGQGPEFLTYFQNEAQLEKSRLLSDRFSAERPKGSFSTLEIQRTEQGDSAMYLCASSLSGPTVYEQYFGPGTRLTVT.